The next 4 T cell receptor beta chains were all read from a single sample in a study of blood T cell repertoires in COVID-19. Sequencing was performed with immunoSEQ multiplex PCR; in TCRdb, only in-frame clones are kept and a portion is missing. The sample lists over 200,000 clones; approximately 81% were seen once. Material for sequencing was PBMCs or T cells enriched from blood (not recorded which). Receptors originate from a man in his forties or fifties who had recovered from COVID-19.

V usage is TRBV28 and J usage is TRBJ1-5, with 8 bases lining up with TRBD1. Looked up from germline, CDR1 is MDHEN and CDR2 is SYDVKM. CDR3 length: 15 amino acids. The J segment lost 0 bases and the V segment lost 7 bases, leaving 5 bases of the junction unmatched. The CDR3 loop is CASTDRGNSNQPQHF. The CDR3 DNA reads TGTGCCAGCACTGACAGGGGCAATAGCAATCAGCCCCAGCATTTT.

This chain connects TRBV5-1 to TRBJ2-1, with D possibly TRBD1 on 6 matching bases. CDR1 is SGHRS, CDR2 YFSETQ, per germline. Trimming shortened V by 5 bases and J by 3 bases, and 15 bases separated the two germline ends. The CDR3 spans 15 residues. Here the CDR3 reads CASRAGGGNYNEQFF. CDR3 nucleotide sequence: TGCGCCAGCAGGGCTGGGGGCGGAAACTACAATGAGCAGTTCTTC.

This clone has more than one count but fewer than ten. This chain links TRBV19 with TRBJ1-5; possible D gene TRBD1, 5 bases. Germline V lookup: CDR1 LNHDA, CDR2 SQIVND (reference sequence). V lost 2 bases, J lost 2 bases, and 10 bases lay in between. There are 15 residues in the CDR3. The CDR3 spells CASSIQGSGNQPQHF. In DNA, the CDR3 is TGTGCCAGTAGTATACAGGGTAGTGGCAATCAGCCCCAGCATTTT.

The gene calls are TRBV6-5 and TRBJ1-2; a weak D match, TRBD1 (6 bases). Trimming pared 0 bases from V and 6 bases from J, leaving 14 bases between. The CDR3 has 15 amino acids. Germline-derived CDR1 and CDR2 are MNHEY and SVGAGI. The DNA of the CDR3 is TGTGCCAGCAGTTACTCGAACAGGGAACTGGATGGCTACACCTTC. Translation: CASSYSNRELDGYTF.